Included here is one T cell receptor (beta chain) sequence, with context. Antigen specificity is unknown. This record comes from a study of monozygotic twins with inflammatory bowel disease. Study-wide findings and caveats: Lower sharing of clonotypes with other individuals was seen in IBD patients than in healthy twins. This was most marked in patients showing signs of disease activity.

TCRdb re-called the 5' RACE reads and shows each CDR3 protein once, DNA omitted. Recorded here are approximately 330,000 distinct CDR3 sequences; the top ten clones represent around 2%. Germline lookup yields CDR1 SGHNT and CDR2 YYREEE (reference sequence). The CDR3 length is 12 residues. The V and J genes are TRBV5-4 and TRBJ1-2. The sample taken for sequencing was blood. This receptor was taken from a human donor with ulcerative colitis or Crohn's disease, or a healthy co-twin of an affected twin (not recorded which). The CDR3 spells CASSLDDYGYTF.